A selection of T cell receptor beta chains follows, all from one sample in a study of blood T cell repertoires in COVID-19. Repertoires were generated with immunoSEQ multiplex PCR, while TCRdb's copy carries only in-frame clones and drops some. The data contain 110,000 to 150,000 clones, approximately 88% of them singletons. The specimen sequenced was peripheral blood. The source is a woman between 45 and 60 years old with acute or convalescent COVID-19. CDR3s include the opening cysteine and the closing phenylalanine or tryptophan. Fields, in order: D gene, J gene, CDR3 length, clone size, V gene, CDR3 DNA, CDR3 protein. A D gene is named only where the DNA matches it firmly. Part of the rows lack a size; the others show once, few, many or a class for expanded clones.

d_gene: NA
j_gene: TRBJ2-3
len: 17
abundance: NA
v_gene: TRBV7-6
CDR3nt: TGTGCCAGCAGCTTGAGCCAACAGGGTTCGGTCACAGATACGCAGTATTTT
CDR3aa: CASSLSQQGSVTDTQYF

d_gene: TRBD2
j_gene: TRBJ2-1
len: 14
abundance: NA
v_gene: TRBV29-1
CDR3nt: TGCAGCGTTGAGGGACTAGCGGGGAAGGATGAGCAGTTCTTC
CDR3aa: CSVEGLAGKDEQFF

d_gene: TRBD2
j_gene: TRBJ2-7
len: 13
abundance: NA
v_gene: TRBV6-6
CDR3nt: TGTGCCACCGAAGCGGGGGGGGGCTACGAGCAGTACTTC
CDR3aa: CATEAGGGYEQYF

d_gene: NA
j_gene: TRBJ1-2
len: 11
abundance: once
v_gene: TRBV20-1
CDR3nt: TGCAGTGCTATCCGGGACTATGGCTACACCTTC
CDR3aa: CSAIRDYGYTF

d_gene: TRBD1
j_gene: TRBJ2-7
len: 15
abundance: NA
v_gene: TRBV5-1
CDR3nt: TGCGCCAGCAGCTCTGTGCCGGGACAGTACTACGAGCAGTACTTC
CDR3aa: CASSSVPGQYYEQYF

d_gene: TRBD1
j_gene: TRBJ1-4
len: 19
abundance: few
v_gene: TRBV9
CDR3nt: TGTGCCAGCAGCGTACGGGAAGCCGGACAGGGGCCGGGGTGGACAAAACTGTTTTTT
CDR3aa: CASSVREAGQGPGWTKLFF

d_gene: NA
j_gene: TRBJ1-4
len: 15
abundance: NA
v_gene: TRBV2
CDR3nt: TGTGCCAGCAGTACGGGCCGTTCCCGGGGGGAAAAACTGTTTTTT
CDR3aa: CASSTGRSRGEKLFF

d_gene: NA
j_gene: TRBJ2-5
len: 16
abundance: once
v_gene: TRBV7-7
CDR3nt: TGTGCTAGCAGCTTAAATCCCCCCGGGATTCAAGAGACCCAGTACTTC
CDR3aa: CASSLNPPGIQETQYF

d_gene: NA
j_gene: TRBJ2-7
len: 14
abundance: NA
v_gene: TRBV27
CDR3nt: TGTGCCAGCAGTTTGTCCAGGGGTTCCTACGAGCAGTACTTC
CDR3aa: CASSLSRGSYEQYF

d_gene: TRBD1
j_gene: TRBJ1-1
len: 13
abundance: few
v_gene: TRBV5-6
CDR3nt: TGTGCCAGCAGCAATACAGGGGAGGATGAAGCTTTCTTT
CDR3aa: CASSNTGEDEAFF

d_gene: NA
j_gene: TRBJ1-6
len: 14
abundance: NA
v_gene: TRBV2
CDR3nt: TGTGCCAGCAGTTTCACTCCGGGTAATTCACCCCTCCACTTT
CDR3aa: CASSFTPGNSPLHF

d_gene: NA
j_gene: TRBJ2-7
len: 15
abundance: NA
v_gene: TRBV24-1
CDR3nt: TGTGCCACCAGTGACCCCCGACAGGAGAGGAACGAGCAGTACTTC
CDR3aa: CATSDPRQERNEQYF

d_gene: TRBD1
j_gene: TRBJ1-6
len: 15
abundance: NA
v_gene: TRBV27
CDR3nt: TGTGCCAGCAGTGTAACAGGGGTGAGTAATTCACCCCTCCACTTT
CDR3aa: CASSVTGVSNSPLHF

d_gene: TRBD1
j_gene: TRBJ2-1
len: 15
abundance: NA
v_gene: TRBV5-4
CDR3nt: TGTGCCAGCAGCTTGGACAGGGGCCCCTACAATGAGCAGTTCTTC
CDR3aa: CASSLDRGPYNEQFF

d_gene: NA
j_gene: TRBJ1-1
len: 17
abundance: NA
v_gene: TRBV18
CDR3nt: TGTGCCAGCTCACCACCAGGCGGTCAAATTTGGAACACTGAAGCTTTCTTT
CDR3aa: CASSPPGGQIWNTEAFF

d_gene: TRBD1
j_gene: TRBJ1-5
len: 15
abundance: once
v_gene: TRBV2
CDR3nt: TGTGCCAGCAGTGAAGGGGGACAGCGCAATCAGCCCCAGCATTTT
CDR3aa: CASSEGGQRNQPQHF

d_gene: TRBD1
j_gene: TRBJ1-1
len: 16
abundance: few
v_gene: TRBV28
CDR3nt: TGTGCCAGCTGGGTTCAAATCGGGACAGGGAACACTGAAGCTTTCTTT
CDR3aa: CASWVQIGTGNTEAFF

d_gene: TRBD2
j_gene: TRBJ2-5
len: 16
abundance: NA
v_gene: TRBV7-2
CDR3nt: TGTGCCAGCACCCCGAGCGGTAGCGGGAGATGGGAGACCCAGTACTTC
CDR3aa: CASTPSGSGRWETQYF

d_gene: TRBD2
j_gene: TRBJ2-5
len: 14
abundance: NA
v_gene: TRBV15
CDR3nt: TGTGCCACCAGCCCCCGACTAGCGCAAGAGACCCAGTACTTC
CDR3aa: CATSPRLAQETQYF

d_gene: TRBD1
j_gene: TRBJ2-1
len: 14
abundance: NA
v_gene: TRBV27
CDR3nt: TGTGCCAGCAGGCGGACAGGGCTATACAATGAGCAGTTCTTC
CDR3aa: CASRRTGLYNEQFF

d_gene: NA
j_gene: TRBJ2-7
len: 14
abundance: few
v_gene: TRBV18
CDR3nt: TGTGCCAGCTCGGGACTCCAAAATGGCTACGAGCAGTACTTC
CDR3aa: CASSGLQNGYEQYF

d_gene: TRBD2
j_gene: TRBJ2-7
len: 15
abundance: once
v_gene: TRBV9
CDR3nt: TGTGCCAGCAGTCTCGGGGGGGAGAGCTCCTACGAGCAGTACTTC
CDR3aa: CASSLGGESSYEQYF

d_gene: NA
j_gene: TRBJ2-1
len: 12
abundance: NA
v_gene: TRBV12-3/TRBV12-4
CDR3nt: TGTGCCAGCAGTTTCGCCTACAATGAGCAGTTCTTC
CDR3aa: CASSFAYNEQFF

d_gene: TRBD1
j_gene: TRBJ2-4
len: 15
abundance: NA
v_gene: TRBV15
CDR3nt: TGTGCCACCAGCATCGGGACAGGGGGCCCATACATTCAGTACTTC
CDR3aa: CATSIGTGGPYIQYF

d_gene: NA
j_gene: TRBJ1-5
len: 14
abundance: NA
v_gene: TRBV2
CDR3nt: TGTGCCAGCAGTGATCTTGTTAGCAATCAGCCCCAGCATTTT
CDR3aa: CASSDLVSNQPQHF

d_gene: TRBD1
j_gene: TRBJ1-6
len: 16
abundance: NA
v_gene: TRBV27
CDR3nt: TGTGCCAGCAGTATCCTGACAGGGTTGGGAAATTCACCCCTCCACTTT
CDR3aa: CASSILTGLGNSPLHF

d_gene: TRBD2
j_gene: TRBJ2-7
len: 15
abundance: NA
v_gene: TRBV27
CDR3nt: TGTGCCAGCAGAAAACCTACTAGCGGGGGGTACGAGCAGTACTTC
CDR3aa: CASRKPTSGGYEQYF

d_gene: NA
j_gene: TRBJ2-1
len: 13
abundance: NA
v_gene: TRBV10-1
CDR3nt: TGCGCCAGCAGTGAGCAGGTTCGGAATGAGCAGTTCTTC
CDR3aa: CASSEQVRNEQFF

d_gene: TRBD1
j_gene: TRBJ2-7
len: 14
abundance: NA
v_gene: TRBV7-9
CDR3nt: TGTGCCAGCGATCGAACAGGGGCTTCCTACGAGCAGTACTTC
CDR3aa: CASDRTGASYEQYF

d_gene: TRBD1
j_gene: TRBJ1-2
len: 15
abundance: few
v_gene: TRBV10-3
CDR3nt: TGTGCCATCAGAATAGGACAGGGGGCAGACTATGGCTACACCTTC
CDR3aa: CAIRIGQGADYGYTF

d_gene: NA
j_gene: TRBJ2-7
len: 13
abundance: NA
v_gene: TRBV3-1/TRBV3-2
CDR3nt: TGTGCCAGCAGCTTCACTACCCCCTACGAGCAGTACTTC
CDR3aa: CASSFTTPYEQYF

d_gene: NA
j_gene: TRBJ1-4
len: 15
abundance: NA
v_gene: TRBV6-1
CDR3nt: TGTGCCAGCAGAGAAGGGGGGGGAGAGTATGAAAAACTGTTTTTT
CDR3aa: CASREGGGEYEKLFF

d_gene: TRBD1
j_gene: TRBJ1-5
len: 17
abundance: NA
v_gene: TRBV19
CDR3nt: TGTGCCAGTAGTCTCGGACAGGGCCAAACCTCGGGTCAGCCCCAGCATTTT
CDR3aa: CASSLGQGQTSGQPQHF

d_gene: TRBD1
j_gene: TRBJ1-1
len: 16
abundance: once
v_gene: TRBV7-9
CDR3nt: TGTGCCAGCAGCAGGGACAGGGCGCCGAAAGGGGCTGAAGCTTTCTTT
CDR3aa: CASSRDRAPKGAEAFF

d_gene: TRBD1
j_gene: TRBJ2-2
len: 14
abundance: NA
v_gene: TRBV4-2
CDR3nt: TGTGCCAGCAGCCAACCAGACAGGGCCGGGGAGCTGTTTTTT
CDR3aa: CASSQPDRAGELFF

d_gene: TRBD1
j_gene: TRBJ2-1
len: 16
abundance: NA
v_gene: TRBV4-2
CDR3nt: TGTGCCAGCAGCCAAGCGGACAGGGGAGGGTACAATGAGCAGTTCTTC
CDR3aa: CASSQADRGGYNEQFF

d_gene: NA
j_gene: TRBJ2-5
len: 16
abundance: NA
v_gene: TRBV19
CDR3nt: TGTGCCAGTAGTCTGGAGTGGGCCGCATCTAGGGGGACCCAGTACTTC
CDR3aa: CASSLEWAASRGTQYF

d_gene: NA
j_gene: TRBJ1-2
len: 15
abundance: NA
v_gene: TRBV5-1
CDR3nt: TGCGCCAGCAGCTCAGTGGAAGTAAGCCAGGGTGGCTACACCTTC
CDR3aa: CASSSVEVSQGGYTF

d_gene: TRBD1
j_gene: TRBJ1-1
len: 16
abundance: NA
v_gene: TRBV5-1
CDR3nt: TGCGCCAGCAGCTTATTAGGACAGGGCGTTGTACCTGAAGCTTTCTTT
CDR3aa: CASSLLGQGVVPEAFF

d_gene: TRBD2
j_gene: TRBJ2-7
len: 15
abundance: once
v_gene: TRBV4-1
CDR3nt: TGCGCCAGCAGCCAAGTAGCGGGGGACTCCTACGAGCAGTACTTC
CDR3aa: CASSQVAGDSYEQYF

d_gene: TRBD1
j_gene: TRBJ1-1
len: 13
abundance: NA
v_gene: TRBV6-4
CDR3nt: TGTGCCAGCAGTCCGGGACAGATCACTGAAGCTTTCTTT
CDR3aa: CASSPGQITEAFF

d_gene: NA
j_gene: TRBJ2-5
len: 13
abundance: NA
v_gene: TRBV29-1
CDR3nt: TGCAGCGTTGGGACAACGTTTCAAGAGACCCAGTACTTC
CDR3aa: CSVGTTFQETQYF

d_gene: TRBD1
j_gene: TRBJ2-1
len: 15
abundance: NA
v_gene: TRBV11-3
CDR3nt: TGTGCCAGCAGCCCCCGGACAGGGGCGAGGAATGAGCAGTTCTTC
CDR3aa: CASSPRTGARNEQFF